This TCR beta chain was recovered during a study of blood T cell repertoires in COVID-19. Study as a whole: COVID-19 samples collected from the United States, Italy and Spain covered acute and convalescent phases. In each case, the material was cDNA or gDNA derived from T cells, B-cell-depleted T cells, or PBMCs.

CDR1 is MNHEY and CDR2 is SVGAGI in the germline V gene. The length of the CDR3 is 12 residues. V shed 4 bases and J shed 15 bases, with 15 bases lying between them. Authors' data handling: For nucleated cells, counts were estimated from reference gene primer amplification. Clones were read by immunoSEQ multiplex PCR, and TCRdb kept only the in-frame ones, dropping some. That table supplies the V and J calls and clone size; D and trimming were determined from the DNA. The sample lists over 400,000 clones; 85% to 90% were seen once. Followed over time, Seattle patients had been enrolled while infection was active.

This chain joins TRBV6-5 and TRBJ1-4; D ambiguous. This TCR derives from a woman aged 50 to 60 with COVID-19, enrolled during active disease. Material for sequencing was peripheral blood. For the CDR3, the DNA is TGTGCCAGCAGTTTGACCCCACAACTAGTGTTTTTT. This encodes CASSLTPQLVFF.